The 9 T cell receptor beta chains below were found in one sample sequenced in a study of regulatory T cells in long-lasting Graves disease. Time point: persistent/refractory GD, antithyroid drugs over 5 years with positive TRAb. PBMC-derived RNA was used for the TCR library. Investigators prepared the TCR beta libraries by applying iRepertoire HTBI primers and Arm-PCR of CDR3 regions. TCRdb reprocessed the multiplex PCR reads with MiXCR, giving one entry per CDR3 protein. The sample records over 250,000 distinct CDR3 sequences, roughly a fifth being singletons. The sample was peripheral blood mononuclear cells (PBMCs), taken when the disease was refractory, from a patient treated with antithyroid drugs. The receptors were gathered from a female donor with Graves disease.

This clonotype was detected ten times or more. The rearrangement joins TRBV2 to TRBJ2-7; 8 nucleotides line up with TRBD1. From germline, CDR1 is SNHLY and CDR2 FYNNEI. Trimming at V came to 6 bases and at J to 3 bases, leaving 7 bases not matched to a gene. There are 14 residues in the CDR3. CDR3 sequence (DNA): TGTGCCAGCAGACCGGACAGGGAACTCTACGAGCAGTACTTC. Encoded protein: CASRPDRELYEQYF.

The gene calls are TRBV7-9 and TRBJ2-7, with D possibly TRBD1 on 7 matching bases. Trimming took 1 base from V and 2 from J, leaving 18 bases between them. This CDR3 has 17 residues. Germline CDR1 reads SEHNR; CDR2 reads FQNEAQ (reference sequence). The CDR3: CASSLVLWGDSTYEQYF. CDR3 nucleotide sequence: TGTGCCAGCAGCTTAGTCCTTTGGGGGGACAGTACCTACGAGCAGTACTTC.

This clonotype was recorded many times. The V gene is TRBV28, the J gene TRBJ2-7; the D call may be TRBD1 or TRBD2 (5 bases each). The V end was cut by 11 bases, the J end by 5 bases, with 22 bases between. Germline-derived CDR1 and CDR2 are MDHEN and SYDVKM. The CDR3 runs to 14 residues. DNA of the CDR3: TGTGCCTCGAAAGGGACGGAACTCTTCCACGAGCAGTACTTC. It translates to CASKGTELFHEQYF.

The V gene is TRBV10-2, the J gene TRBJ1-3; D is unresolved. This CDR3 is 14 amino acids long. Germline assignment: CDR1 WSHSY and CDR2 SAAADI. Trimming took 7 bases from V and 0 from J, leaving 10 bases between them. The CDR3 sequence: CASKETDSGNTIYF. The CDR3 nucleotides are TGCGCCAGCAAAGAGACGGACTCTGGAAACACCATATATTTT.

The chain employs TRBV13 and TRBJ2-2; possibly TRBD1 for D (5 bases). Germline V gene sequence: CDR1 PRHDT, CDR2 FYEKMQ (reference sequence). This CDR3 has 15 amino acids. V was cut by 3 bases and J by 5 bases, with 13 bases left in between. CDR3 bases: TGTGCCAGCAGCTTTGGTGGGGCAGGGACCGGGGAGCTGTTTTTT. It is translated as CASSFGGAGTGELFF.

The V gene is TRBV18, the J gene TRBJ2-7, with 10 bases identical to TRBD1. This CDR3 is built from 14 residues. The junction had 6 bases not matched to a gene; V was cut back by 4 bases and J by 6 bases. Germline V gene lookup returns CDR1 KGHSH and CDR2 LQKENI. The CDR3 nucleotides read TGTGCCAGCTCACTCTCGGGACAGGGGTTCGAGCAGTACTTC. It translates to CASSLSGQGFEQYF.

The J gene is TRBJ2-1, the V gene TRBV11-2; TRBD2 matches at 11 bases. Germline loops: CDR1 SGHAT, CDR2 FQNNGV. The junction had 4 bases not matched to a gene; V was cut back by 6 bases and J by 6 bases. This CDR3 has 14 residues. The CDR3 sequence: CASRLAGVSNEQFF. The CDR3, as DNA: TGTGCCAGCAGACTAGCGGGAGTTTCCAATGAGCAGTTCTTC.

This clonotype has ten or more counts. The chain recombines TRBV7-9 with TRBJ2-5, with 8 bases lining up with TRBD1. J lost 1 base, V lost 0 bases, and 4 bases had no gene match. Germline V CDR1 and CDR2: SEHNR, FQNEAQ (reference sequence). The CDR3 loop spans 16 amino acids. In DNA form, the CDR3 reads TGTGCCAGCAGCTTAGCCCGGACAGGGAGCCAAGAGACCCAGTACTTC. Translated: CASSLARTGSQETQYF.

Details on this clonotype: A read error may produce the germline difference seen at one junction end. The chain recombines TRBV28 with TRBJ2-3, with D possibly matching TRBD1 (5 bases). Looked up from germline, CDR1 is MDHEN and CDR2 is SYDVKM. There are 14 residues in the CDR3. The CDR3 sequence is CASSLSRSTGTQYF. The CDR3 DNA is TGTGCCAGCAGTTTATCTCGGAGCACAGGTACGCAGTATTTT.